These 25 T cell receptor beta chains share one sample of origin, sequenced in a study of blood T cells in healthy people across ages. Sample-barcoded 5' priming and a J-beta primer mix drove a second PCR of about 6 to 11 cycles. From the 5' RACE reads, TCRdb called clonotypes with MiXCR, one entry per CDR3 protein. Here the sample spans 650,000 to 1,000,000 distinct CDR3 sequences, roughly 35% being singletons. Sequenced input: blood. These receptors were taken from a man between 18 and 35 years old in good health.

V gene TRBV4-1 combines with J gene TRBJ2-7; D not resolved. There are 14 residues in the CDR3. Germline loops: CDR1 MGHRA, CDR2 YSYEKL. The V gene lost 0 bases and the J gene lost 3 bases, with 9 bases spanning the gap. The CDR3, as DNA: TGCGCCAGCAGCCAAGAGAGTTCGGTCTACGAGCAGTACTTC. As protein: CASSQESSVYEQYF.

This clonotype has at least ten counts. The rearrangement links TRBV12-3 or TRBV12-4 to TRBJ2-1; 11 bases are a match to TRBD2. The junction had 5 bases not matched to a gene; V was cut back by 3 bases and J by 7 bases. The CDR3 is made up of 15 amino acids. The DNA for the CDR3 is TGTGCCAGCAGTTTTTCTAGCGGGGGGAGGAATGAGCAGTTCTTC. Encoded protein: CASSFSSGGRNEQFF.

This chain uses TRBV2 with TRBJ2-1; 7 bases match TRBD1. The CDR3 runs to 12 residues. The ends lost 11 bases at V and 13 bases at J; junction bases unmatched: 14. Looked up from germline, CDR1 is SNHLY and CDR2 is FYNNEI. The CDR3 DNA is TGTGCCGGTTCAGGGGGTTTGGAGACCCAGTTCTTC. Translated, it gives CAGSGGLETQFF.

This clonotype was detected a few times. V gene TRBV12-3 or TRBV12-4 combines with J gene TRBJ1-1; perhaps TRBD1 as D (5 bases). Trimming pared 4 bases from V and 11 bases from J, leaving 14 bases between. This CDR3 region has 12 residues. CDR3 sequence (DNA): TGTGCCAGCAGTTCCCCGGCGGGGGGGGCTTTCTTT. Amino acids: CASSSPAGGAFF.

The chain joins TRBV20-1 to TRBJ2-1; a possible D gene is TRBD1 (6 bases). Germline values: CDR1 DFQATT, CDR2 SNEGSKA (reference sequence). The CDR3 contains 12 residues. The V end lost 1 base, the J end lost 5 bases, and 6 bases lay between the germline ends. The CDR3 protein is CSARGTDNEQFF. The DNA for the CDR3 is TGCAGTGCTAGAGGGACAGACAATGAGCAGTTCTTC.

The rearrangement joins TRBV12-3 or TRBV12-4 to TRBJ1-1; D is unresolved. With 1 base removed from V and 6 bases from J, the gap between germline ends came to 12 bases. The CDR3 has 14 residues. CDR3 sequence: CASSLGSGLAEAFF. Written as DNA, the CDR3 is TGTGCCAGCAGTTTAGGGTCGGGTCTGGCTGAAGCTTTCTTT.

This clonotype was observed a handful of times. The chain couples TRBV20-1 to TRBJ2-1, with 9 bases aligning to TRBD2. J was trimmed by 5 bases and V by 3 bases; bases with no gene match: 11. The CDR3 extends over 16 amino acids. Germline V gene sequence: CDR1 DFQATT, CDR2 SNEGSKA (reference sequence). CDR3 loop: CSARVAGARRDNEQFF. In DNA, the CDR3 is TGCAGTGCTAGGGTAGCGGGGGCCCGCCGGGACAATGAGCAGTTCTTC.

The table lists this clonotype with a count of one. This rearrangement joins TRBV10-3 to TRBJ2-7, with D tentatively TRBD1 or TRBD2 (5 bases each). V lost 10 bases and J lost 10, with 20 bases in between. From germline, CDR1 is ENHRY and CDR2 SYGVKD. The CDR3 is 12 amino acids. CDR3 bases: TGTGCCACCCTGCAACCGGGACGACCTCAGTACTTC. It encodes CATLQPGRPQYF.

This clonotype was counted at least ten times. The junction departs from germline at one end; a sequencing error may be responsible. The V call is TRBV10-3, the J call TRBJ2-7; D is tentatively TRBD1 or TRBD2 (5 bases each). This CDR3 contains 11 residues. Per the germline V gene, CDR1 is ENHRY and CDR2 is SYGVKD. The CDR3 protein is CAISERDEQYF. The CDR3 DNA reads as TGTGCCATCAGTGAGCGGGACGAACAGTACTTC.

The chain joins TRBV5-1 to TRBJ2-5, with D maybe TRBD1 (6 bases). Per the germline V gene, CDR1 is SGHRS and CDR2 is YFSETQ. This CDR3 comprises 15 residues. Trimming took off 0 bases at V and 1 base at J, with 10 bases between the two ends. The CDR3 loop is CASSLGGHSQETQYF. CDR3 bases: TGCGCCAGCAGCTTGGGGGGACATTCCCAAGAGACCCAGTACTTC.

The chain couples TRBV12-3 or TRBV12-4 to TRBJ2-5; a weak D match, TRBD1 (6 bases). V was clipped by 8 bases and J by 11 bases, with 18 bases between them. This CDR3 has 12 amino acids. CDR3 amino acids: CASGYRVEGQYF. Written as DNA, the CDR3 is TGTGCCAGCGGATACAGGGTAGAGGGGCAGTACTTC.

This clonotype was recorded many times. As DNA, the CDR3 is TGTGCCAGCACCGGGACTAGCGGCGAAGGGGATACGCAGTATTTT. Translation gives CASTGTSGEGDTQYF. This chain uses TRBV28 with TRBJ2-3; 11 bases are shared with TRBD2. With V trimmed by 7 bases and J by 6 bases, 9 bases remained unmatched. The germline gives CDR1 MDHEN, CDR2 SYDVKM. CDR3 size: 15 residues. Looking up the rest from reference TRBV28 and TRBJ2-3 gives the full variable domain: DVKVTQSSRYLVKRTGEKVFLECVQDMDHENMFWYRQDPGLGLRLIYFSYDVKMKEKGDIPEGYSVSREKKERFSLILESASTNQTSMYLCASTGTSGEGDTQYFGPGTRLTVL.

There are many counts of this clonotype. This rearrangement joins TRBV28 to TRBJ1-2, with 7 bases identical to TRBD1. There are 14 residues in the CDR3. V lost 4 bases to trimming and J lost 4 bases; unmatched junction nucleotides: 6. Germline V gives CDR1 MDHEN, CDR2 SYDVKM. The CDR3 region has the DNA TGTGCCAGCAGTTCTACAGGGGTCGTCTATGGCTACACCTTC. Translated, it gives CASSSTGVVYGYTF.

The CDR3 nucleotides are TGTGCCAGCAGCTCCTGGACTAGCGGGGGACGACCTGATACGCAGTATTTT. Protein product: CASSSWTSGGRPDTQYF. This chain uses TRBV7-2 with TRBJ2-3; the match to TRBD2 covers 13 bases. Germline values: CDR1 SGHTA, CDR2 FQGNSA. Trimming removed 4 bases from V and 6 bases from J; junction bases left unmatched: 10. This CDR3 has 17 residues.

With respect to this clonotype: Germline is not matched at one junction end, which may reflect a read error. The rearrangement joins TRBV7-9 to TRBJ1-2; a possible D gene is TRBD1 (5 bases). CDR3 length: 15 residues. Per germline, CDR1 SEHNR and CDR2 FQNEAQ (reference sequence). The DNA for the CDR3 is TGTGCCGGCAGCTTAGCGCCGGGACTGATGTTTGGCTACACCTTC. This sequence encodes CAGSLAPGLMFGYTF.

The chain combines TRBV6-5 with TRBJ2-5, with TRBD1 matching 8 bases. The J call is in doubt because the DNA end fits TRBJ2-7 better. This CDR3 has 14 amino acids. Germline V CDR1 and CDR2: MNHEY, SVGAGI. This CDR3 is CASSAPGQAYEQYF. In nucleotides, the CDR3 is TGTGCCAGCAGTGCACCGGGACAGGCCTACGAGCAGTACTTC.

The V call is TRBV7-9, the J call TRBJ2-1; either TRBD1 or TRBD2 may fit D (5 bases each). The J call may be mistaken, given a closer DNA end match to TRBJ2-7. Germline CDR1 SEHNR, CDR2 FQNEAQ (reference sequence). CDR3 length: 15 amino acids. CDR3 in amino acids: CASGTKQRSYNEQYF. The CDR3 nucleotides read TGTGCCAGCGGGACGAAACAGAGGTCCTACAATGAGCAGTACTTC.

The rearrangement joins TRBV12-3 or TRBV12-4 to TRBJ1-1; no definite D call. The germline V and J ends were trimmed by 2 bases and 0 bases, with 13 bases remaining between them. The CDR3 has 16 residues. The chain's CDR3 is CASSLSELDMNTEAFF. In DNA form, the CDR3 reads TGTGCCAGCAGTTTATCCGAGCTAGACATGAACACTGAAGCTTTCTTT.

This clonotype was picked up many times. The rearrangement joins TRBV29-1 to TRBJ2-1, with no clear D. The J call is in doubt because the DNA end fits TRBJ2-7 better. In germline, CDR1 is SQVTM, CDR2 ANQGSEA. The length of the CDR3 is 12 residues. CDR3: CSVAPSYNEQYF. CDR3 coding DNA: TGCAGCGTTGCCCCCTCCTACAATGAGCAGTACTTC.

This clonotype was seen only a few times. The chain employs TRBV6-5 and TRBJ2-5; D call uncertain. Germline V lookup: CDR1 MNHEY, CDR2 SVGAGI. Trimming stripped 6 bases from V and 7 bases from J, with 9 bases between. The CDR3 contains 11 residues. The CDR3 DNA reads as TGTGCCAGCAGAAACGACGGGACCCAGTACTTC. Translation gives CASRNDGTQYF.

V gene TRBV6-5 combines with J gene TRBJ2-3; D gene unclear. Deletions cut 0 bases from V and 6 bases from J, with 13 bases between. Germline-derived CDR1 and CDR2 are MNHEY and SVGAGI. The CDR3 has 15 residues. CDR3 nucleotides: TGTGCCAGCAGTTACTCGTCAGGCATTGTTGATACGCAGTATTTT. Translating it yields CASSYSSGIVDTQYF.

To note about this clonotype: One end of the junction varies from germline; a read error may be responsible. The chain links TRBV7-6 to TRBJ1-1; no clear D gene. CDR3 length: 14 amino acids. Per germline, CDR1 SGHVS and CDR2 FNYEAQ. The CDR3 DNA follows: TGTGCCAGCAGCGTAGCCTTCAAGAACACTGAAGCTTTCTTT. Translated: CASSVAFKNTEAFF.

This clonotype was picked up a small number of times. V is TRBV28 and J is TRBJ2-1; D remains unclear. CDR1 is MDHEN, CDR2 SYDVKM, per germline. This CDR3 region has 16 residues. With 3 bases removed from V and 1 base from J, the gap between germline ends came to 13 bases. CDR3 bases: TGTGCCAGCAGTTTCCCGGACGCTTATTCCTACAATGAGCAGTTCTTC. It translates to CASSFPDAYSYNEQFF.

In its sample, this clonotype was seen many times. The V and J genes are TRBV10-3 and TRBJ2-3; 7 bases match TRBD1. Germline V gene sequence: CDR1 ENHRY, CDR2 SYGVKD. There are 14 residues in the CDR3. Trimming removed 5 bases from V and 6 bases from J; junction bases left unmatched: 8. CDR3 DNA: TGTGCCATCAGTACAAGGACAGGCGGGGATACGCAGTATTTT. This encodes CAISTRTGGDTQYF.

Remarks on this clonotype: This could be a read error, since a much larger clone is one nucleotide away. The J gene is TRBJ2-1, the V gene TRBV20-1, with D unclear. The V gene lost 5 bases and the J gene lost 5 bases, with 19 bases spanning the gap. The germline V gene has CDR1 DFQATT and CDR2 SNEGSKA (reference sequence). The CDR3 totals 15 residues. In DNA, the CDR3 is TGCAGTGCTCTCCCGGTGAGTAGGGAAAACAATGAGCAGTTCTTC. This sequence encodes CSALPVSRENNEQFF.